This T cell receptor beta chain is from a study of human T cells and chemical hapten exposure. This clonotype was detected only once. TCRdb reprocessed the RACE reads via MiXCR and lists one record per CDR3 protein. The sample consists of roughly 90,000 distinct CDR3 sequences, 9.6% of them appearing once. This CDR3 spans 15 amino acids. The junction had 8 bases not matched to a gene; V was cut back by 2 bases and J by 5 bases. In germline, CDR1 is SGHVS, CDR2 FQNEAQ. Time point of the sample: pre-sensitization, week 0. The treatment is: therapeutic diphenylcyclopropenone sensitization with weekly scalp DPC.

The receptor's source is a woman between 35 and 50 years old with alopecia areata. Some clones in this sample may be carry-over from other donors' samples. V and J are TRBV7-8 and TRBJ2-5, with TRBD1 matching 7 bases. The sequencing used whole blood, collected in connection with sensitization to the hapten diphenylcyclopropenone (DPC). The CDR3 nucleotides read TGTGCCAGCAGCTTACTGGGCCAGGGGGACGAGACCCAGTACTTC. It codes for CASSLLGQGDETQYF.